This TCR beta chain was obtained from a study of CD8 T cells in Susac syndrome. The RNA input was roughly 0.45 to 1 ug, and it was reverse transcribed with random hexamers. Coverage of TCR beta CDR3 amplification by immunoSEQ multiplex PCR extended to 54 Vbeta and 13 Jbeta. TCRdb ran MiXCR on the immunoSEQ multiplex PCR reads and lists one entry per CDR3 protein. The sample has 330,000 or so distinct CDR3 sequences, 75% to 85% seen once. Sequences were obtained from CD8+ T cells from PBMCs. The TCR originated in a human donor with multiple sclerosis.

CDR3 coding DNA: TGCAGCGCCTGGGACACTGAAGCTTTCTTT. Protein: CSAWDTEAFF. The chain couples TRBV29-1 to TRBJ1-1, with unresolved D. The CDR3 covers 10 residues. Germline assignment: CDR1 SQVTM and CDR2 ANQGSEA. V lost 7 bases and J 3 bases, leaving 6 bases between the germline ends.